This TCR beta chain comes out of a study of graft-versus-host responses after intestinal transplantation. In the study overall: Recipients underwent multivisceral, liver-intestinal, or isolated intestinal transplants.

About this clone itself: Its cognate antigen is unknown.

Clones were read by immunoSEQ multiplex PCR, and TCRdb kept only the in-frame ones, dropping some. The repertoire includes about 94,000 clones, around nine tenths of them detected once, and approximately 0.48% sits in the top ten. This CDR3 comprises 14 residues. V was cut by 8 bases and J by 8 bases, with 18 bases left in between. From germline, CDR1 is MDHEN and CDR2 SYDVKM. The J gene is TRBJ2-2, the V gene TRBV28, with D maybe TRBD2 (5 bases). This sample comprised unstimulated CD8+ T cells sorted from spleen or lymph node cells, obtained before intestinal transplant. The receptor was isolated from a human donor who received an intestinal transplant. The CDR3: CASAGNILWGELFF. The DNA for the CDR3 is TGTGCCAGCGCCGGGAATATATTATGGGGGGAGCTGTTTTTT.